This T cell receptor beta chain derives from a study of CD8 T cells in ankylosing spondylitis. Overall study results and limits: Ankylosing spondylitis blood seemed to carry a telltale TCR beta motif made of fewer than 10 highly homologous variants.

Remarks on this clonotype: Its antigen is not identified.

V was clipped by 1 base and J by 12 bases; unmatched bases: 5. This CDR3 region has 12 residues. Germline-derived CDR1 and CDR2 are SGHVS and FQNEAQ. TCRdb redid the calling of the 5' RACE reads with MiXCR, one entry per CDR3 protein. The sample has a few hundred thousand distinct CDR3 sequences, roughly a tenth seen once. V is TRBV7-8 and J is TRBJ1-1; 7 bases agree with TRBD1. Sequencing input: blood, either unsorted or a sorted T cell fraction (not recorded which). This TCR was sampled from a male donor with ankylosing spondylitis or in good health (not recorded which). The CDR3 loop is CASSLDRGKTFF. The CDR3 bases are TGTGCCAGCAGCTTAGACAGGGGAAAAACTTTCTTT.